The present T cell receptor (beta chain) was sequenced within a study of PD-1 blockade in classical Hodgkin lymphoma. Overall study: Nivolumab was given intravenously to patients at 3 mg/kg every 2 weeks.

Repertoires were generated with immunoSEQ multiplex PCR, while TCRdb's copy carries only in-frame clones and drops some. In the table there are about 50,000 clones, about 80% of which are singletons. Study results and caveats: Significantly greater TCR diversity emerged by C4D1 in CD4+ cells but not CD8+ cells.

This clone was detected only a few times. Its antigen is as yet unknown. This CDR3 region has 15 residues. Germline CDR1 and CDR2: SGHNT and YENEEA. Trimming removed 5 bases from V and 5 bases from J; junction bases left unmatched: 6. Stated time point: cycle 4 day 1 (C4D1), after five to seven weeks of nivolumab. Autologous stem cell transplantation was followed by relapse in every patient, and brentuximab vedotin exposure varied. Here the sequenced sample was peripheral blood mononuclear cells (PBMCs), taken before the fourth cycle of nivolumab. The genes are TRBV11-3 and TRBJ2-1, with TRBD1 identical over 10 bases. The clonotype was recovered from a human donor with classical Hodgkin lymphoma. The CDR3, as DNA: TGTGCCAGCAGCCCGCGGGACAGGGGCAACAATGAGCAGTTCTTC. Amino acids: CASSPRDRGNNEQFF. The variable domain in full, with the rest retrieved from reference TRBV11-3 and TRBJ2-1, is EAGVVQSPRYKIIEKKQPVAFWCNPISGHNTLYWYLQNLGQGPELLIRYENEEAVDDSQLPKDRFSAERLKGVDSTLKIQPAELGDSAVYLCASSPRDRGNNEQFFGPGTRLTVL.